This TCR beta chain is from a study of cytomegalovirus exposure and HLA in healthy donors. Study as a whole: Earlier work reported 100 million to 130 million unique TCR beta sequences from 150 million to 200 million T cells. Across under 450 genotyped donors, over 70% landed in the Caucasian-associated ancestry cluster.

CDR1 is KGHSH and CDR2 is LQKENI in the germline V gene. V shed 1 base and J shed 7 bases, with 10 bases lying between them. The CDR3 consists of 13 residues. Worth noting for this clone: Its specificity is unknown.

Whole-study findings and limits: A prior analysis recorded that most TCR beta V segments were productive about 87% or about 30% of the time. A later analysis by the authors found several of the most significant clusters apparently linked to common viral pathogens.

The study ran its PCR with 60 Vbeta and 13 Jbeta primers. Using immunoSEQ multiplex PCR, the repertoire was profiled, and TCRdb retains in-frame clones only, with some absent. The profile shows some 110,000 clones, approximately 60% of them singletons. This chain uses TRBV18 with TRBJ1-2, with D unresolved. This sequence was found in a woman in her 30s in good health and CMV-seronegative. What was sequenced was PBMCs. The DNA for the CDR3 is TGTGCCAGCTCACCACGGGCCACGCTTGGCTACACCTTC. Its translation is CASSPRATLGYTF.